This TCR beta chain was identified in a study of blood T cell repertoires in COVID-19. Measured with immunoSEQ multiplex PCR; TCRdb has only the in-frame clones, and not every one. The sample lists some 20,000 clones, roughly nine tenths occurring once. After removal of 4 bases from V and 3 bases from J, the junction contained 7 bases not matched to a gene. CDR1 and CDR2 (germline): SGHRS, YFSETQ. The CDR3 sequence is 15 residues long. Sequenced input: peripheral blood. V usage is TRBV5-1 and J usage is TRBJ2-7; 10 bases align to TRBD1. This receptor was taken from a man between 65 and 85 years old with acute or convalescent COVID-19. The CDR3 region has the DNA TGCGCCAGCAGCCGCACCGGGACAGGGGACTACGAGCAGTACTTC. It translates to CASSRTGTGDYEQYF.